The clone carrying this TCR beta chain is judged medium-sized. Because the library targeted alpha chains, this beta chain is an off-target read whose size means little. V lost 5 bases to trimming and J lost 4 bases; unmatched junction nucleotides: 13. CDR1 is MDHEN and CDR2 is SYDVKM in the germline V gene. The CDR3 extends over 16 amino acids. TCR cDNA molecules were tagged individually, and each one carried a unique molecular identifier. Using its own MiXCR run on the 5' RACE reads, TCRdb lists one record per CDR3 protein. Found here are around 7,000 distinct CDR3 sequences, roughly 7% of them singletons; the top ten hold roughly 80%. The data were taken from a study of spatial heterogeneity in lung cancer. The sample's time point: sample taken at primary tumor resection. In each case, whole RNA from tumor, nontumor lung or frozen PBMC was sequenced unsorted. The donors comprised about 69 untreated early-stage non-small cell lung cancer patients.

Material: PBMCs, obtained at surgery. The origin of this receptor is a male donor with early-stage non-small cell lung cancer. The chain recombines TRBV28 with TRBJ1-1, with 7 bases lining up with TRBD1. Here the CDR3 DNA reads TGTGCCAGCAGTCCCGCGACAGGGTATAGCGCCACTGAAGCTTTCTTT. Protein sequence: CASSPATGYSATEAFF.